This T cell receptor (beta chain) stems from a study of T cell repertoires in cytomegalovirus infection. Study details: Both CMV infection and a matching HLA type were indicated by public TCR beta signatures.

Germline CDR1 reads SGDLS; CDR2 reads YYNGEE. The V gene lost 0 bases and the J gene lost 2 bases, with 9 bases spanning the gap. CDR3 size: 15 residues. The study's findings and limits: Adding up the frequency of public TCR beta families identified people who carried CMV plus the relevant HLA. Clonotypes of TCR beta that were HLA-C-restricted and CMV-specific dominated the ex vivo response.

TCRdb re-derived calls from the reads in MiXCR, one entry per CDR3 protein. Of approximately 500,000 distinct CDR3 sequences listed, about 15% are singletons. As concerns this clonotype: The antigen is unknown.

The chain combines TRBV9 with TRBJ1-5; D is uncertain. Sequenced material: CD8+ T cells from PBMCs. This TCR was sampled from a human donor in good health (CMV status not recorded). Some clones in this sample may be carry-over from other donors' samples. CDR3 coding DNA: TGTGCCAGCAGCGTAGATGAGGGCGGCAATCAGCCCCAGCATTTT. The encoded protein is CASSVDEGGNQPQHF.